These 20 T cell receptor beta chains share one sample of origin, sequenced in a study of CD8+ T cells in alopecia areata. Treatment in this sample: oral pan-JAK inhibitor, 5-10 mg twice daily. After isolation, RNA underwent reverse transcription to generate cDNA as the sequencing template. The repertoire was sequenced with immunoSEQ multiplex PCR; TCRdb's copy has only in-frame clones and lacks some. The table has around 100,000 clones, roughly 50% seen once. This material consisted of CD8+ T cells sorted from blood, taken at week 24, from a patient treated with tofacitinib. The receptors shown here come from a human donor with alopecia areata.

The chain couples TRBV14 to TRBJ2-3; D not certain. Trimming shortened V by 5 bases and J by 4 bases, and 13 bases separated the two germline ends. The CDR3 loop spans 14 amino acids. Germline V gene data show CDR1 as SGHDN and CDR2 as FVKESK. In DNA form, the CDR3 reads TGTGCCAGCAGCTTAGATCTGGCCCCAGATACGCAGTATTTT. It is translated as CASSLDLAPDTQYF.

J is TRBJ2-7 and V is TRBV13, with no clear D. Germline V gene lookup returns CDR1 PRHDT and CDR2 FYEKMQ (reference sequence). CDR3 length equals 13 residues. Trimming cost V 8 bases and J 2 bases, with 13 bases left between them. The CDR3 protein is CASGMASAYEQYF. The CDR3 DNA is TGTGCCAGCGGGATGGCTAGTGCCTACGAGCAGTACTTC. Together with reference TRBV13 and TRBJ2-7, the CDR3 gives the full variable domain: AAGVIQSPRHLIKEKRETATLKCYPIPRHDTVYWYQQGPGQDPQFLISFYEKMQSDKGSIPDRFSAQQFSDYHSELNMSSLELGDSALYFCASGMASAYEQYFGPGTRLTVT.

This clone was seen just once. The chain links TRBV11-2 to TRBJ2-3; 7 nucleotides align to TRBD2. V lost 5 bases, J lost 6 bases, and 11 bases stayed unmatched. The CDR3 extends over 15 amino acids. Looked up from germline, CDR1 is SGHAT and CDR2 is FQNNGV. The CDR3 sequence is CASSTTSVAPDTQYF. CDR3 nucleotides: TGTGCCAGCAGCACAACTAGCGTGGCTCCCGATACGCAGTATTTT.

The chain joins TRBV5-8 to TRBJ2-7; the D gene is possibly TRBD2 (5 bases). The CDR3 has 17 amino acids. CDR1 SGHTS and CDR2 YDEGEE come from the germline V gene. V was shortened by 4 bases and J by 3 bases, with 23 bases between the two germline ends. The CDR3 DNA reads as TGTGCCAGCAGCGGAGGAACCGGACTCCGCTTGTTCTACGAGCAGTACTTC. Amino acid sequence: CASSGGTGLRLFYEQYF.

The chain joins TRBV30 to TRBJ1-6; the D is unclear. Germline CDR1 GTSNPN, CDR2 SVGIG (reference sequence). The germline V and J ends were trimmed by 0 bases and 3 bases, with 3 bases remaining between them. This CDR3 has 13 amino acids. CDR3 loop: CAWSVGYNSPLHF. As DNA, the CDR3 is TGTGCCTGGAGTGTAGGCTATAATTCACCCCTCCACTTT.

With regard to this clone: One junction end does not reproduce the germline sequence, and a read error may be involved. This CDR3 is CSGSDNKQFF. CDR3 coding DNA: TGCAGCGGTAGCGACAATAAGCAGTTCTTC. The chain is built from TRBV29-1 and TRBJ2-1; D is possibly TRBD2 (5 bases). Germline-derived CDR1 and CDR2 are SQVTM and ANQGSEA. The CDR3 loop spans 10 amino acids.

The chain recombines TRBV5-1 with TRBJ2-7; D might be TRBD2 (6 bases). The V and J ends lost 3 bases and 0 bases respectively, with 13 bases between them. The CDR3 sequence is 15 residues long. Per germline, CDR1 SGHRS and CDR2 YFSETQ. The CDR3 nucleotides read TGCGCCAGCAGCTCGGGGACTGACTTCTCCTACGAGCAGTACTTC. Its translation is CASSSGTDFSYEQYF.

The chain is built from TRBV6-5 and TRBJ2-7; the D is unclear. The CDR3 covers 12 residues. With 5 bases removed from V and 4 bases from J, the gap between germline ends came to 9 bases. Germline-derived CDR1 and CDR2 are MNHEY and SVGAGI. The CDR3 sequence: CASSQDAYEQYF. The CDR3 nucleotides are TGTGCCAGCAGTCAGGACGCATACGAGCAGTACTTC.

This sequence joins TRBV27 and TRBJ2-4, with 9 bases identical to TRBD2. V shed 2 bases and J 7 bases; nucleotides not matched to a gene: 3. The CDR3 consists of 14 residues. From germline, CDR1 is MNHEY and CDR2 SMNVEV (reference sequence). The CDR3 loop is CASSLLRGGNIQYF. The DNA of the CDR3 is TGTGCCAGCAGTTTACTGCGGGGGGGCAACATTCAGTACTTC.

In DNA form, the CDR3 reads TGTGCCAGCAGCGTAGGGGGGGGTCCCTACGAGCAGTACTTC. This encodes CASSVGGGPYEQYF. The V gene is TRBV9, the J gene TRBJ2-7, with TRBD2 matching 7 bases. Trimming took 0 bases from V and 2 from J; bases not matched to a gene: 2. Germline V gives CDR1 SGDLS, CDR2 YYNGEE. This CDR3 is built from 14 residues.

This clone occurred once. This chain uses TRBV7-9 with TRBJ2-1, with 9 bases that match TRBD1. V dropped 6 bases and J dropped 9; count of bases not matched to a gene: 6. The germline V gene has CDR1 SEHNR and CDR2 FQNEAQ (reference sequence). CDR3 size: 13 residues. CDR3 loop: CASRVTGGTEQFF. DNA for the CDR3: TGTGCCAGCAGAGTCACAGGGGGCACTGAGCAGTTCTTC.

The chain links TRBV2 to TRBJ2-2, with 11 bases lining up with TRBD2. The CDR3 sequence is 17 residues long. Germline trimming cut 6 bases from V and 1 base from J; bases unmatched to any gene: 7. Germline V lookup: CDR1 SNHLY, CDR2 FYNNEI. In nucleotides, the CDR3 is TGTGCCAGCAGACTCGCTAGCGGGGGGATGAACACCGGGGAGCTGTTTTTT. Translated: CASRLASGGMNTGELFF.

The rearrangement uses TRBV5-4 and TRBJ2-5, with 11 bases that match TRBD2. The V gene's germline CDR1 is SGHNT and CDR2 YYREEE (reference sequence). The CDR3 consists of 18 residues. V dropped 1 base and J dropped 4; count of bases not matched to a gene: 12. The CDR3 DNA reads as TGTGCCAGCAGCTTGTGGTTAGCGGGGGGGAGATCGGGAGAGACCCAGTACTTC. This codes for CASSLWLAGGRSGETQYF.

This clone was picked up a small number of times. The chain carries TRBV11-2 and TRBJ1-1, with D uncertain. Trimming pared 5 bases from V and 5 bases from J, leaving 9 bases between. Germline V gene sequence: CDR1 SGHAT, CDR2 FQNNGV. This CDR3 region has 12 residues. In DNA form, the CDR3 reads TGTGCCAGCAGCCAAATAGGTACTGAAGCTTTCTTT. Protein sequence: CASSQIGTEAFF.

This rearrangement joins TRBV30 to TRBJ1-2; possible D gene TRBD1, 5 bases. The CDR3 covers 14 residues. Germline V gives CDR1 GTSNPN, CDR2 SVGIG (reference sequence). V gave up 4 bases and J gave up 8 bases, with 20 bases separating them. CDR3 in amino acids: CAWMVVGDTWGYTF. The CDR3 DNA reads TGTGCCTGGATGGTAGTGGGGGATACTTGGGGCTACACCTTC. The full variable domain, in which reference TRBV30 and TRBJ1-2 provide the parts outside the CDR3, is SQTIHQWPATLVQPVGSPLSLECTVEGTSNPNLYWYRQAAGRGLQLLFYSVGIGQISSEVPQNLSASRPQDRQFILSSKKLLLSDSGFYLCAWMVVGDTWGYTFGSGTRLTVV.

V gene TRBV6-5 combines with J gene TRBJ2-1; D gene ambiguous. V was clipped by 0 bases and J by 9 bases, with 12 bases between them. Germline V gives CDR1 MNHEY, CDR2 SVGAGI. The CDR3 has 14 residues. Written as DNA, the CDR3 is TGTGCCAGCAGTTACTCGAAAGGGTTTGGTGAGCAGTTCTTC. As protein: CASSYSKGFGEQFF.

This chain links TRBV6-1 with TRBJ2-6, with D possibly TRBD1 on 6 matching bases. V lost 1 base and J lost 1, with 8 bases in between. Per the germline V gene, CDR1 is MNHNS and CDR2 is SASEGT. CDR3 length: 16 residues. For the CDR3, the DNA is TGTGCCAGCAGTGAAGACCAGGGGTCTGGGGCCAACGTCCTGACTTTC. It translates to CASSEDQGSGANVLTF.

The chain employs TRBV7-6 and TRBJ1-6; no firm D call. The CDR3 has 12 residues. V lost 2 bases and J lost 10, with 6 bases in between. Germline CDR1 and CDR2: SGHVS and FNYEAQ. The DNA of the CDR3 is TGTGCCAGCAGCTTATTAGAATCACCCCTCCACTTT. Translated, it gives CASSLLESPLHF.

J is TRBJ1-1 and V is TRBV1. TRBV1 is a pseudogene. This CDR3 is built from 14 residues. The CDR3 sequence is CTSSRRAPNTEAFF. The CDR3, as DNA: TGCACCAGCAGCCGGAGGGCTCCGAACACTGAAGCTTTCTTT.

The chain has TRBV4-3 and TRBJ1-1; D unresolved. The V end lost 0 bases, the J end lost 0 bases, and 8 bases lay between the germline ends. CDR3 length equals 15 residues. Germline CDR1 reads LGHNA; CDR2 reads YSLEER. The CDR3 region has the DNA TGCGCCAGCAGCCAAGAGGGGATTTTGAACACTGAAGCTTTCTTT. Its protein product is CASSQEGILNTEAFF.